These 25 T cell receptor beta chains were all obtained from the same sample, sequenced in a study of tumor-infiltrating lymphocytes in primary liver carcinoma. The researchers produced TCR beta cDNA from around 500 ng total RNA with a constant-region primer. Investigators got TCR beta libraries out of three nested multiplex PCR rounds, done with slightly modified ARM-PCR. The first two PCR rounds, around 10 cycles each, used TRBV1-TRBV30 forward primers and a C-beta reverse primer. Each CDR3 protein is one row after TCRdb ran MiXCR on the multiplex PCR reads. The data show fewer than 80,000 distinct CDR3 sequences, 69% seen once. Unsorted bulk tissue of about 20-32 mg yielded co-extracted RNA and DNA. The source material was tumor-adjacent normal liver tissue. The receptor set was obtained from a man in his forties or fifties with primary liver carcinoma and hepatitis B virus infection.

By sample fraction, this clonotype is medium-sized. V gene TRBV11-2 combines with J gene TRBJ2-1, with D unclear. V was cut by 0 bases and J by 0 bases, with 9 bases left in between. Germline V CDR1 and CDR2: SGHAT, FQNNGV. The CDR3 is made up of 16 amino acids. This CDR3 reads CASSLDPESSYNEQFF. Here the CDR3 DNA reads TGTGCCAGCAGCTTAGATCCAGAGAGCTCCTACAATGAGCAGTTCTTC.

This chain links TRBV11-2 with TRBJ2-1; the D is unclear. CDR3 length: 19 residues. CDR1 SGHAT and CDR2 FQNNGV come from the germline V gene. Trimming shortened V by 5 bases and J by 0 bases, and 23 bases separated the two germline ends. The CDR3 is CASSPARGADLCSYNEQFF. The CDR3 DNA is TGTGCCAGCAGCCCAGCTAGAGGAGCCGACCTGTGCTCCTACAATGAGCAGTTCTTC.

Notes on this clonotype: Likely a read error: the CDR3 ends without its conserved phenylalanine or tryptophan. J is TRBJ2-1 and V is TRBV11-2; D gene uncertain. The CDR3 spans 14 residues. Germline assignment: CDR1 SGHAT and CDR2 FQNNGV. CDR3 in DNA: TGTGCCTGCAGCTTATACCGGCTAGTTAGTGTGCAGTTCATC. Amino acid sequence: CACSLYRLVSVQFI.

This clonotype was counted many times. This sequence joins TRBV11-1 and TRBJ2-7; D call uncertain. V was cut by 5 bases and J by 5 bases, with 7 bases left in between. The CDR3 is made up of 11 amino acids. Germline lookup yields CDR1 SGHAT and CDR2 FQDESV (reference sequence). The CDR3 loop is CASSVADEQYF. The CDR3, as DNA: TGTGCCAGCAGCGTGGCAGACGAGCAGTACTTC.

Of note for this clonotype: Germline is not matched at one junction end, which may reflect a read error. The CDR3 region has the DNA TGTGCCAGTAGCTTTGTAGGTAACACTGAAGCTTTCTTT. It translates to CASSFVGNTEAFF. The chain recombines TRBV11-2 with TRBJ1-1; D ambiguous. CDR1 and CDR2 (germline): SGHAT, FQNNGV. The CDR3 length is 13 residues.

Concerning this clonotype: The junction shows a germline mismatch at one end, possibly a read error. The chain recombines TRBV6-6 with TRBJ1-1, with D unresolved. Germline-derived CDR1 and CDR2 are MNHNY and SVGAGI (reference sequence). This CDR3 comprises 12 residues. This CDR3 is CVSSYVETEASF. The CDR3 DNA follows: TGTGTCAGCAGTTACGTGGAAACTGAAGCTTCCTTT.

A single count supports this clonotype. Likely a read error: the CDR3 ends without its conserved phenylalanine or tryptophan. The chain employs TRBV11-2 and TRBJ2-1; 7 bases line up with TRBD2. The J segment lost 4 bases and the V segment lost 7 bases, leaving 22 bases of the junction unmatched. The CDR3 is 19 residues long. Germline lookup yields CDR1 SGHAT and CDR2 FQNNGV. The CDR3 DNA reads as TGTGCCAGCAACATAGATGGGCGATTCAGCGGGACCCTTTACAATGAGCAGTTCATC. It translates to CASNIDGRFSGTLYNEQFI.

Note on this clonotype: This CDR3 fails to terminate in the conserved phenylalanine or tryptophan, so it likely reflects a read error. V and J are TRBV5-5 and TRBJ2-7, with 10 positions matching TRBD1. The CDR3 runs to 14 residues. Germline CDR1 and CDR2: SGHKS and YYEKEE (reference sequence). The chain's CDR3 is CASSLGQGAYEQYL. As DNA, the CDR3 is TGTGCCAGTAGCTTAGGACAGGGGGCCTACGAGCAGTACTTA.

The chain's CDR3 is CASPGREDGPDTQYF. CDR3 nucleotide sequence: TGTGCCAGCCCGGGGAGGGAGGATGGCCCAGATACGCAGTATTTT. V gene TRBV6-5 combines with J gene TRBJ2-3; 7 nucleotides line up with TRBD2. This CDR3 has 15 residues. V was pared by 8 bases and J by 4 bases, with 12 bases of the junction left unmatched. CDR1 MNHEY and CDR2 SVGAGI come from the germline V gene.

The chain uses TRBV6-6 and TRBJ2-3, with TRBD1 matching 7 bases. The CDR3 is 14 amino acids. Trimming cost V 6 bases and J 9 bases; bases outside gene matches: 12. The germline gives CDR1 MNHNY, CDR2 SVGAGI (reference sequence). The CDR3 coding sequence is TGTGCCAGCAGGTCTACAGGGGATGGAGACACGCAGTATTTT. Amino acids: CASRSTGDGDTQYF.

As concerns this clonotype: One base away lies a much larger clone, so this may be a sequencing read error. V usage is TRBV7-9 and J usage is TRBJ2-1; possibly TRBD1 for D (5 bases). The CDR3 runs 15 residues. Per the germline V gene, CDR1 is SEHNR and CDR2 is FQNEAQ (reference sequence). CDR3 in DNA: TGTGCCAGCAGCTTAGTGGGGCAGACATACAATGACCAGTTCTTC. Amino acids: CASSLVGQTYNDQFF. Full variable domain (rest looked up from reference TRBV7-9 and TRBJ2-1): DTGVSQNPRHKITKRGQNVTFRCDPISEHNRLYWYRQTLGQGPEFLTYFQNEAQLEKSRLLSDRFSAERPKGSFSTLEIQRTEQGDSAMYLCASSLVGQTYNDQFFGPGTRLTVL.

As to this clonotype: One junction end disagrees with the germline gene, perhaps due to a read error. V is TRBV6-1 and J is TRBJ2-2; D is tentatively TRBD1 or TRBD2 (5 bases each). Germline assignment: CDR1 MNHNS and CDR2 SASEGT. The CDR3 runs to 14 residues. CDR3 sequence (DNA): TGTGCCAGCAGTGAAATAGGGGCAGCCGGGGAGCAGTTTTTT. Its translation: CASSEIGAAGEQFF.

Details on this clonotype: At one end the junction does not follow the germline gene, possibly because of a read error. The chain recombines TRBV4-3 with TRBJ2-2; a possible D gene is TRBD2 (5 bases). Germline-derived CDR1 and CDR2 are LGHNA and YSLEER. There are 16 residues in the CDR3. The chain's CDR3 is CASSQDKGTNTGELLF. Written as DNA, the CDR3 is TGCGCCAGCAGCCAAGATAAGGGAACGAACACCGGGGAGCTGTTATTT.

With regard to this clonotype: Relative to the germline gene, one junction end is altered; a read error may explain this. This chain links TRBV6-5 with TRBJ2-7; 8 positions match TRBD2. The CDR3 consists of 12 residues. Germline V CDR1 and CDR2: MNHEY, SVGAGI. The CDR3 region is CPSRPGLGEQYF. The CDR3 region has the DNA TGTCCCAGCAGACCGGGACTAGGAGAGCAGTACTTC.

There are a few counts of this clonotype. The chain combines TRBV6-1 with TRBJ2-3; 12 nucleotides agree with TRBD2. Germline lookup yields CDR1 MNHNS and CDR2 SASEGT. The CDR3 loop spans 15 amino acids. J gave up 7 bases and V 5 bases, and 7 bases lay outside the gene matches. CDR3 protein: CASSPTSGRLNTQYF. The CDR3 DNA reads TGTGCCAGCAGTCCGACTAGCGGGAGATTAAATACGCAGTATTTT.

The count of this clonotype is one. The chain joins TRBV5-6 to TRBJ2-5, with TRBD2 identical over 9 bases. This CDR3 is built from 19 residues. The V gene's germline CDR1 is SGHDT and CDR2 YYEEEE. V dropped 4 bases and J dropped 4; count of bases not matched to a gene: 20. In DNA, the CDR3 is TGTGCCAGCAGCACGGACAGGAAAGCGGGAGGCTACTTAGGAGAGACCCAGTACTTC. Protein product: CASSTDRKAGGYLGETQYF.

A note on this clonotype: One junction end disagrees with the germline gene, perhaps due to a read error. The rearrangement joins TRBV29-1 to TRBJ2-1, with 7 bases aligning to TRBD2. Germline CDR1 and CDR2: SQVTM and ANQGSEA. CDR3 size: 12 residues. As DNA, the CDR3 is TGCAGCGTCAGACAGAGCGGGAATGAGCAGTCCTTC. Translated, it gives CSVRQSGNEQSF.

Here the CDR3 DNA reads TGTGCCAGCAGCCACATATGGCCAGCGGGATCCTACGAGCAGTACTTC. Its protein product is CASSHIWPAGSYEQYF. The chain carries TRBV4-2 and TRBJ2-7, with TRBD2 matching over 7 bases. The CDR3 loop spans 16 amino acids. Trimming removed 3 bases from V and 1 base from J; junction bases left unmatched: 9. CDR1 and CDR2 (germline): LGHNA, YNFKEQ.

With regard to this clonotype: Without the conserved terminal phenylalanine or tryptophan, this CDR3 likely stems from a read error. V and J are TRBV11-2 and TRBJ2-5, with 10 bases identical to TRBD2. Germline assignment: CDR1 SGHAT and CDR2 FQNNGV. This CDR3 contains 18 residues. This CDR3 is CASSLDPWSSGSGETQYI. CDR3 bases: TGTGCCAGCAGCCTAGATCCGTGGTCTAGCGGGAGTGGAGAGACCCAGTACATC.

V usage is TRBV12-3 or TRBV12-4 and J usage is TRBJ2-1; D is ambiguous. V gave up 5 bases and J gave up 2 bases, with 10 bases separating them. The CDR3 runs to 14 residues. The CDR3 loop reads CASSRLSAYNEQFF. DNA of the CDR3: TGTGCCAGCAGTAGGTTATCCGCCTACAATGAGCAGTTCTTC.

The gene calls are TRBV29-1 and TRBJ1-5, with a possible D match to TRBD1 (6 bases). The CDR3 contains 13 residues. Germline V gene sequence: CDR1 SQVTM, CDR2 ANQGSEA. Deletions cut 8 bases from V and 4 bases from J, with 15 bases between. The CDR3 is CSTRGGANQPQHF. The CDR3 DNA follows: TGCAGCACCAGAGGGGGAGCGAATCAGCCCCAGCATTTT.

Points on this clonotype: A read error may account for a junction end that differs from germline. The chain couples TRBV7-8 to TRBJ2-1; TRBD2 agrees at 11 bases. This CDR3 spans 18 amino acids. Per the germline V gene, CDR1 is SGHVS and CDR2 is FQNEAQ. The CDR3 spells CASSSLGGSGRAYNEQLF. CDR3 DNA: TGTGCCAGCAGCTCCCTGGGAGGTAGCGGGAGGGCCTACAATGAGCAGCTCTTC.

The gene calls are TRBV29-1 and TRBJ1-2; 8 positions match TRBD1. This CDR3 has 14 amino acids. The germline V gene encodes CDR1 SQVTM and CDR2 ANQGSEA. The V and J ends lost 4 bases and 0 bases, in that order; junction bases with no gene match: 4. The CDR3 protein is CSVVTGGTNYGYTF. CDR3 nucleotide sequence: TGCAGCGTTGTCACAGGGGGGACTAACTATGGCTACACCTTC.

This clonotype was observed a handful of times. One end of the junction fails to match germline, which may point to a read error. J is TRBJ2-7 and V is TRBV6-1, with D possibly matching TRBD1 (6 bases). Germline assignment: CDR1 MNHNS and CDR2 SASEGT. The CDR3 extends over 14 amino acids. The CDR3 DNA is TGTGCCAGCAGTGGGACAGTAAGCACCTACGAGCGGTACTTC. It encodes CASSGTVSTYERYF.

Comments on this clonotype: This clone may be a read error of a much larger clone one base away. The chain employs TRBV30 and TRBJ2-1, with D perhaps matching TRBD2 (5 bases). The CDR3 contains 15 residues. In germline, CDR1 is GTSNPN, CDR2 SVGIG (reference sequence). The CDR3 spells CARSVSGGPGNEQFF. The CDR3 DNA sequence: TGTGCCCGGAGTGTATCTGGAGGCCCTGGGAATGAGCAGTTCTTC.